Each of the 20 T cell receptor beta chains below was sequenced from the same sample in a study of OX40 agonist ivuxolimab in advanced cancers. Generated by immunoSEQ multiplex PCR, the TCRdb table keeps only in-frame clones and is missing some. Of under 60,000 clones listed, over 80% are singletons. The sequencing here drew on CD4+ or CD8+ T cells sorted from blood, taken in a trial of the OX40 agonist ivuxolimab. These receptors all come from an adult with an advanced solid tumor such as melanoma, head and neck, liver or kidney cancer.

The J gene is TRBJ2-7, the V gene TRBV6-6; TRBD1 matches at 7 bases. Germline assignment: CDR1 MNHNY and CDR2 SVGAGI (reference sequence). Trimming cost V 4 bases and J 2 bases; bases outside gene matches: 5. This CDR3 region has 14 residues. The CDR3 nucleotides read TGTGCCAGCAGTTTGGACAGGCAGACCTACGAGCAGTACTTC. Amino acid sequence: CASSLDRQTYEQYF.

The CDR3 nucleotides are TGTGCCAGTAGTATTTCGATCGCAAGGGGGCGGCTAGCCAAAAACATTCAGTACTTC. This encodes CASSISIARGRLAKNIQYF. The chain is built from TRBV19 and TRBJ2-4, with 7 nucleotides matching TRBD1. Germline V lookup: CDR1 LNHDA, CDR2 SQIVND (reference sequence). J gave up 0 bases and V 3 bases, and 14 bases lay outside the gene matches. The CDR3 consists of 19 residues.

V is TRBV29-1 and J is TRBJ2-5; D is undetermined. Trimming shortened V by 1 base and J by 4 bases, and 13 bases separated the two germline ends. CDR1 is SQVTM and CDR2 is ANQGSEA in the germline V gene. The CDR3 has 14 residues. The CDR3 protein is CSVEGSGVGETQYF. CDR3 in DNA: TGCAGCGTTGAAGGGAGTGGCGTCGGAGAGACCCAGTACTTC. The full variable domain, its missing parts supplied by reference TRBV29-1 and TRBJ2-5, is SAVISQKPSRDICQRGTSLTIQCQVDSQVTMMFWYRQQPGQSLTLIATANQGSEATYESGFVIDKFPISRPNLTFSTLTVSNMSPEDSSIYLCSVEGSGVGETQYFGPGTRLLVL.

This chain uses TRBV15 with TRBJ2-4; D might be TRBD2 (6 bases). V lost 1 base and J lost 2, with 15 bases in between. CDR1 and CDR2 from the germline V gene are LNHNV and YYDKDF (reference sequence). The CDR3 is 17 residues long. The CDR3 nucleotides are TGTGCCACCAGCAGAGTGGGGTTAGCGGATACCAAAAACATTCAGTACTTC. Residues: CATSRVGLADTKNIQYF.

The chain employs TRBV7-9 and TRBJ1-4; D possibly corresponds to TRBD1 (6 bases). The germline gives CDR1 SEHNR, CDR2 FQNEAQ (reference sequence). The CDR3 spans 17 residues. Deletions cut 2 bases from V and 4 bases from J, with 17 bases between. The CDR3 DNA follows: TGTGCCAGCAGCTTATACGAGGGGGTCGGGGGTAATGAAAAACTGTTTTTT. Its translation is CASSLYEGVGGNEKLFF.

Concerning this clone: Additional DNA sequences in this sample encode the identical CDR3. The V and J genes are TRBV5-1 and TRBJ2-5; 9 bases line up with TRBD1. This CDR3 region has 14 residues. After removal of 1 base from V and 4 bases from J, the junction contained 2 bases not matched to a gene. Germline-derived CDR1 and CDR2 are SGHRS and YFSETQ. The DNA for the CDR3 is TGCGCCAGCAGCTTGAGACAGGGGGGAGAGACCCAGTACTTC. Its protein product is CASSLRQGGETQYF.

The chain employs TRBV7-2 and TRBJ1-4, with TRBD1 matching 8 bases. The length of the CDR3 is 16 residues. Trimming cost V 2 bases and J 7 bases; bases outside gene matches: 9. Germline loops: CDR1 SGHTA, CDR2 FQGNSA. The CDR3 nucleotides are TGTGCCAGCAGCTTATATTCAGGGGGCGATGGTGAAAAACTGTTTTTT. This sequence encodes CASSLYSGGDGEKLFF.

V usage is TRBV5-1 and J usage is TRBJ2-6; 9 bases are a match to TRBD2. Germline-derived CDR1 and CDR2 are SGHRS and YFSETQ. The junction had 10 bases not matched to a gene; V was cut back by 1 base and J by 2 bases. The CDR3 sequence is 19 residues long. The CDR3 coding sequence is TGCGCCAGCAGCTTGTTGGGTCTAGCGGGATCCGCTGGGGCCAACGTCCTGACTTTC. This translates into CASSLLGLAGSAGANVLTF.

CDR3 region: CASSLRLAGGGADTQYF. The CDR3 coding sequence is TGTGCCAGCAGCTTACGTCTAGCGGGTGGGGGCGCAGATACGCAGTATTTT. V and J are TRBV7-3 and TRBJ2-3; 8 bases align to TRBD2. V was pared by 2 bases and J by 4 bases, with 11 bases of the junction left unmatched. There are 17 residues in the CDR3. Germline-derived CDR1 and CDR2 are SGHTA and FQGTGA.

V usage is TRBV6-1 and J usage is TRBJ1-4, with TRBD1 matching 8 bases. The CDR3 extends over 15 amino acids. Germline V CDR1 and CDR2: MNHNS, SASEGT. V shed 7 bases and J 8 bases; nucleotides not matched to a gene: 12. CDR3 sequence reads: CASNPPGQGGEKLFF. In DNA form, the CDR3 reads TGTGCCAGCAACCCCCCCGGACAGGGAGGCGAAAAACTGTTTTTT.

Regarding this clone: The sample contains more than one DNA sequence encoding this CDR3. The chain has TRBV28 and TRBJ2-5; 8 nucleotides match TRBD2. This CDR3 is built from 14 residues. The germline V gene has CDR1 MDHEN and CDR2 SYDVKM. With V trimmed by 5 bases and J by 6 bases, 8 bases remained unmatched. CDR3 sequence: CASSPPGGWKTQYF. The CDR3, as DNA: TGTGCCAGCAGTCCCCCGGGAGGGTGGAAGACCCAGTACTTC.

This clone came up a few times. This sequence joins TRBV27 and TRBJ1-5; 7 bases agree with TRBD1. The germline V gene encodes CDR1 MNHEY and CDR2 SMNVEV (reference sequence). Trimming took 5 bases from V and 2 from J; bases not matched to a gene: 12. CDR3 length: 17 amino acids. CDR3 nucleotide sequence: TGTGCCAGCAGTATGATGACAGGGTCAATTGGCAATCAGCCCCAGCATTTT. It codes for CASSMMTGSIGNQPQHF.

The chain couples TRBV7-8 to TRBJ1-1; TRBD1 matches 7 bases. V shed 5 bases, J shed 1 base, and the junction held 4 bases outside the gene matches. The CDR3 totals 14 residues. Germline CDR1 and CDR2: SGHVS and FQNEAQ. The CDR3 DNA is TGTGCCAGCAGCCGCCGGGACAGGAACACTGAAGCTTTCTTT. Translating it yields CASSRRDRNTEAFF.

This clone was seen a single time. This chain uses TRBV5-4 with TRBJ2-1; 7 bases are a match to TRBD1. Germline trimming cut 4 bases from V and 2 bases from J; bases unmatched to any gene: 6. The germline V gene encodes CDR1 SGHNT and CDR2 YYREEE (reference sequence). The CDR3 covers 15 residues. The chain's CDR3 is CASSPGTAAYNEQFF. As DNA, the CDR3 is TGTGCCAGCAGCCCAGGGACAGCCGCCTACAATGAGCAGTTCTTC.

This clone was counted once. This rearrangement joins TRBV18 to TRBJ1-3; 7 bases align to TRBD1. Germline V lookup: CDR1 KGHSH, CDR2 LQKENI. This CDR3 has 16 residues. V was pared by 4 bases and J by 0 bases, with 6 bases of the junction left unmatched. CDR3 loop: CASSLGQRGSGNTIYF. CDR3 DNA sequence: TGTGCCAGCTCACTGGGACAGAGGGGCTCTGGAAACACCATATATTTT.

The chain employs TRBV5-1 and TRBJ2-3; the D gene could be TRBD1 or TRBD2 (5 bases each). CDR3 length equals 15 residues. The germline gives CDR1 SGHRS, CDR2 YFSETQ. Trimming took 5 bases from V and 0 from J, leaving 13 bases between them. The CDR3, as DNA: TGCGCCAGCAGTTCCCGGGACCCGAGCACAGATACGCAGTATTTT. This encodes CASSSRDPSTDTQYF.

V is TRBV7-2 and J is TRBJ2-5; 11 bases map to TRBD2. V shed 1 base, J shed 1 base, and the junction held 8 bases outside the gene matches. The CDR3 has 18 residues. Germline values: CDR1 SGHTA, CDR2 FQGNSA. The CDR3 region is CASSLGGLAGGLQETQYF. Written as DNA, the CDR3 is TGTGCCAGCAGCTTAGGAGGGCTAGCGGGAGGACTCCAAGAGACCCAGTACTTC.

The chain has TRBV7-2 and TRBJ1-4; 8 bases agree with TRBD1. This CDR3 region has 16 residues. The junction had 10 bases not matched to a gene; V was cut back by 5 bases and J by 5 bases. Germline V gives CDR1 SGHTA, CDR2 FQGNSA. The CDR3 is CASSHPGQGLNEKLFF. The CDR3 DNA reads TGTGCCAGCAGCCATCCCGGACAGGGCCTAAATGAAAAACTGTTTTTT.

The chain carries TRBV6-6 and TRBJ1-1, with D maybe TRBD1 (5 bases). V dropped 2 bases and J dropped 4 bases, with 11 bases sitting between them. There are 14 residues in the CDR3. Germline assignment: CDR1 MNHNY and CDR2 SVGAGI (reference sequence). The chain's CDR3 is CASSYRGRITEAFF. The CDR3, as DNA: TGTGCCAGCAGTTACCGGGGCCGGATCACTGAAGCTTTCTTT.

The chain links TRBV11-2 to TRBJ1-6, with a weak D call TRBD1 (5 bases). This CDR3 is built from 15 residues. Per the germline V gene, CDR1 is SGHAT and CDR2 is FQNNGV. The V gene lost 3 bases and the J gene lost 9 bases, with 15 bases spanning the gap. CDR3 nucleotides: TGTGCCAGCAGCTTTAGAGGGGCAGGGAGTTCACCCCTCCACTTT. Its translation is CASSFRGAGSSPLHF.